Each of the 29 T cell receptor beta chains below was sequenced from the same sample in a study of cytomegalovirus exposure and HLA in healthy donors. Measured with immunoSEQ multiplex PCR; TCRdb has only the in-frame clones, and not every one. Here the sample spans approximately 160,000 clones, roughly 96% being singletons. Sequencing input: PBMCs. These receptors all come from a woman between 18 and 29 years old in good health and CMV-seronegative.

V usage is TRBV5-1 and J usage is TRBJ2-2; 8 bases match TRBD2. The length of the CDR3 is 17 residues. Losses at the gene ends were 7 bases for V and 0 bases for J; bases not matched to a gene: 11. In germline, CDR1 is SGHRS, CDR2 YFSETQ. The CDR3 DNA sequence: TGCGCCAGCTCCGGGACGATAGCGGGGTCGAACACCGGGGAGCTGTTTTTT. Its protein product is CASSGTIAGSNTGELFF.

This chain connects TRBV27 to TRBJ2-1, with TRBD2 identical over 12 bases. The CDR3 is 20 amino acids. The ends lost 6 bases at V and 6 bases at J; junction bases unmatched: 21. The V gene's germline CDR1 is MNHEY and CDR2 SMNVEV (reference sequence). The CDR3 loop is CASSYPSGLAGGGPLNEQFF. The CDR3, as DNA: TGTGCCAGCAGCTACCCCAGTGGGCTAGCGGGGGGGGGTCCCCTCAATGAGCAGTTCTTC.

The chain combines TRBV9 with TRBJ2-1; 9 positions match TRBD2. CDR3 length equals 16 residues. Per the germline V gene, CDR1 is SGDLS and CDR2 is YYNGEE. J was trimmed by 4 bases and V by 3 bases; bases with no gene match: 8. The CDR3 nucleotides are TGTGCCAGCAGCGCCCGGGATCTAGCGGGGTACAATGAGCAGTTCTTC. Its translation is CASSARDLAGYNEQFF. The full variable domain, its missing parts supplied by reference TRBV9 and TRBJ2-1, is DSGVTQTPKHLITATGQRVTLRCSPRSGDLSVYWYQQSLDQGLQFLIQYYNGEERAKGNILERFSAQQFPDLHSELNLSSLELGDSALYFCASSARDLAGYNEQFFGPGTRLTVL.

The rearrangement links TRBV9 to TRBJ2-2; 7 bases are shared with TRBD1. J was trimmed by 0 bases and V by 4 bases; bases with no gene match: 3. Per the germline V gene, CDR1 is SGDLS and CDR2 is YYNGEE. CDR3 length: 15 residues. CDR3 in DNA: TGTGCCAGCAGCCAGCAGGGGGCGAACACCGGGGAGCTGTTTTTT. Its protein product is CASSQQGANTGELFF.

The chain is built from TRBV27 and TRBJ2-7, with TRBD1 matching 11 bases. Per the germline V gene, CDR1 is MNHEY and CDR2 is SMNVEV (reference sequence). J was trimmed by 0 bases and V by 5 bases; bases with no gene match: 6. CDR3 size: 16 residues. CDR3 sequence reads: CASSATGTGGSYEQYF. The CDR3 region has the DNA TGTGCCAGCAGTGCGACCGGGACAGGGGGCTCCTACGAGCAGTACTTC.

The CDR3: CASSEYRHGTEAFF. CDR3 in DNA: TGTGCCAGCAGTGAATATCGTCACGGCACTGAAGCTTTCTTT. The chain uses TRBV6-1 and TRBJ1-1; D is uncertain. CDR3 length: 14 residues. V dropped 2 bases and J dropped 4 bases, with 11 bases sitting between them. Looked up from germline, CDR1 is MNHNS and CDR2 is SASEGT.

The chain is built from TRBV15 and TRBJ2-2; 8 nucleotides match TRBD2. The CDR3 spans 17 residues. J gave up 5 bases and V 1 base, and 9 bases lay outside the gene matches. In germline, CDR1 is LNHNV, CDR2 YYDKDF (reference sequence). The DNA of the CDR3 is TGTGCCACCAGCAGAGCAATAACCGGGGGGGCAACCGGGGAGCTGTTTTTT. It encodes CATSRAITGGATGELFF. Drawing the rest from reference TRBV15 and TRBJ2-2, the complete variable domain is DAMVIQNPRYQVTQFGKPVTLSCSQTLNHNVMYWYQQKSSQAPKLLFHYYDKDFNNEADTPDNFQSRRPNTSFCFLDIRSPGLGDTAMYLCATSRAITGGATGELFFGEGSRLTVL.

The chain employs TRBV6-6 and TRBJ1-1; D is unclear. The CDR3 loop spans 13 amino acids. Looked up from germline, CDR1 is MNHNY and CDR2 is SVGAGI (reference sequence). V lost 6 bases and J 8 bases, leaving 16 bases between the germline ends. The CDR3 nucleotides are TGTGCCAGCAGCCCACGTAGCGCGGGAGAAGCTTTCTTT. This translates into CASSPRSAGEAFF.

The rearrangement uses TRBV30 and TRBJ2-7, with D possibly matching TRBD1 (6 bases). This CDR3 has 11 residues. Germline values: CDR1 GTSNPN, CDR2 SVGIG (reference sequence). V lost 6 bases to trimming and J lost 4 bases, with 10 bases between them. The CDR3 DNA reads as TGTGCCTGCGGGACACAATACGAGCAGTACTTC. Translated: CACGTQYEQYF.

The table lists this clone with a few counts. In nucleotides, the CDR3 is TGTGCCAGCAGTGCACAGGGTGGAACTGAAGCTTTCTTT. This gives the protein CASSAQGGTEAFF. This sequence joins TRBV6-1 and TRBJ1-1; tentative D call: TRBD1 (6 bases). V lost 4 bases and J 5 bases, leaving 11 bases between the germline ends. CDR1 and CDR2 from the germline V gene are MNHNS and SASEGT. The CDR3 contains 13 residues.

The J gene is TRBJ2-1, the V gene TRBV10-2; unclear D gene. The CDR3 length is 12 residues. Germline CDR1 reads WSHSY; CDR2 reads SAAADI. V gave up 4 bases and J gave up 8 bases, with 9 bases separating them. The CDR3 bases are TGCGCCAGCAGTGGTTTAGCCGATGAGCAGTTCTTC. Translated: CASSGLADEQFF.

In this sample, this clone turned up once. The chain couples TRBV7-8 to TRBJ1-2; 7 bases map to TRBD1. This CDR3 is built from 14 residues. Trimming removed 4 bases from V and 5 bases from J; junction bases left unmatched: 7. In germline, CDR1 is SGHVS, CDR2 FQNEAQ. The CDR3 sequence: CASSYPGGWYGYTF. The CDR3, as DNA: TGTGCCAGCAGCTACCCAGGGGGTTGGTATGGCTACACCTTC.

The CDR3 spells CASSSDRVNGYTF. CDR3 coding DNA: TGTGCCAGCAGTTCGGACAGGGTTAATGGCTACACCTTC. J is TRBJ1-2 and V is TRBV7-2, with TRBD1 matching over 8 bases. The V segment lost 6 bases and the J segment 6 bases; nucleotides outside the gene matches: 6. CDR3 length: 13 residues. The germline gives CDR1 SGHTA, CDR2 FQGNSA.

The V gene is TRBV5-1, the J gene TRBJ2-7, with 8 bases identical to TRBD1. Trimming removed 1 base from V and 4 bases from J; junction bases left unmatched: 4. This CDR3 contains 14 residues. Germline-derived CDR1 and CDR2 are SGHRS and YFSETQ. CDR3 in DNA: TGCGCCAGCAGCTTGCCAGGGGGCGCATACGAGCAGTACTTC. Protein sequence: CASSLPGGAYEQYF.

This clone was seen more than once but under ten times. This sequence joins TRBV6-1 and TRBJ2-3; 7 bases align to TRBD2. Unmatched junction bases numbered 1, after V lost 1 base and J lost 0 bases. Germline CDR1 and CDR2: MNHNS and SASEGT. The CDR3 totals 15 residues. In nucleotides, the CDR3 is TGTGCCAGCAGTGAAGAGCGGGGTAGCACAGATACGCAGTATTTT. It is translated as CASSEERGSTDTQYF.

The chain carries TRBV7-2 and TRBJ2-3; the D is unclear. The CDR3 consists of 14 residues. Germline assignment: CDR1 SGHTA and CDR2 FQGNSA. Trimming left V 0 bases short and J 5 bases short, with 9 bases between. CDR3 region: CASSLARVKDTQYF. The CDR3 DNA sequence: TGTGCCAGCAGCTTAGCGCGCGTCAAAGATACGCAGTATTTT.

CDR3 DNA sequence: TGCGCCAGCAGTCAATACTACAGCGGGGGGTCCTACAATGAGCAGTTCTTC. Translated: CASSQYYSGGSYNEQFF. This chain uses TRBV5-1 with TRBJ2-1; 9 bases map to TRBD2. The CDR3 sequence is 17 residues long. Trimming removed 5 bases from V and 1 base from J; junction bases left unmatched: 10. Looked up from germline, CDR1 is SGHRS and CDR2 is YFSETQ.

V gene TRBV6-1 combines with J gene TRBJ2-3, with 7 bases identical to TRBD2. The CDR3 has 17 amino acids. V lost 0 bases to trimming and J lost 0 bases; unmatched junction nucleotides: 6. In germline, CDR1 is MNHNS, CDR2 SASEGT. The chain's CDR3 is CASSEAPLAASTDTQYF. CDR3 nucleotides: TGTGCCAGCAGTGAAGCCCCCCTAGCGGCTAGCACAGATACGCAGTATTTT.

Remarks on this clone: The identical CDR3 is also encoded by other nucleotide sequences in the sample. The chain is built from TRBV7-9 and TRBJ1-5; weak D call: TRBD1 (5 bases). Trimming took off 1 base at V and 0 bases at J, with 7 bases between the two ends. The CDR3 runs to 15 residues. Looked up from germline, CDR1 is SEHNR and CDR2 is FQNEAQ (reference sequence). The CDR3 spells CASSLVGDSNQPQHF. The CDR3 DNA reads TGTGCCAGCAGCTTAGTAGGGGATAGCAATCAGCCCCAGCATTTT.

CDR3 sequence: CASSLAGPNYGYTF. CDR3 nucleotides: TGTGCCAGCAGCCTCGCGGGGCCCAACTATGGCTACACCTTC. The chain recombines TRBV5-5 with TRBJ1-2; TRBD1 might be the D (5 bases). V was clipped by 4 bases and J by 2 bases, with 12 bases between them. Germline-derived CDR1 and CDR2 are SGHKS and YYEKEE (reference sequence). The CDR3 has 14 residues.

V usage is TRBV7-2 and J usage is TRBJ2-3; a possible D gene is TRBD2 (5 bases). CDR3 size: 12 residues. Germline CDR1 is SGHTA and CDR2 is FQGNSA. Trimming shortened V by 5 bases and J by 10 bases, and 13 bases separated the two germline ends. CDR3 in amino acids: CASSPLAGAQYF. DNA for the CDR3: TGTGCCAGCAGCCCGCTCGCGGGTGCGCAGTATTTT.

This clone came up once. The rearrangement uses TRBV30 and TRBJ1-2; no firm D call. Per the germline V gene, CDR1 is GTSNPN and CDR2 is SVGIG (reference sequence). V was trimmed by 2 bases and J by 8 bases, leaving 15 bases between them. The CDR3 length is 13 residues. Here the CDR3 DNA reads TGTGCCTGGAGTCGCCGGGGTACGGAGGGCTACACCTTC. Amino acids: CAWSRRGTEGYTF.

The rearrangement joins TRBV5-1 to TRBJ2-5; D is perhaps TRBD2 (6 bases). Trimming took 4 bases from V and 7 from J, leaving 20 bases between them. The CDR3 covers 15 residues. Germline CDR1 is SGHRS and CDR2 is YFSETQ. The CDR3 DNA is TGCGCCAGCAGCCCGACTAGTGGGGGGTCCGGGACCCAGTACTTC. Protein sequence: CASSPTSGGSGTQYF.

The rearrangement uses TRBV30 and TRBJ2-5; a possible D gene is TRBD2 (5 bases). The V gene's germline CDR1 is GTSNPN and CDR2 SVGIG (reference sequence). Trimming left V 6 bases short and J 1 base short, with 21 bases between. The CDR3 is made up of 16 amino acids. For the CDR3, the DNA is TGTGCCTGTGTTCCGGGGAGCCGTTACGGCCAAGAGACCCAGTACTTC. It translates to CACVPGSRYGQETQYF.

The chain has TRBV27 and TRBJ2-1, with 16 bases that match TRBD2. Germline lookup yields CDR1 MNHEY and CDR2 SMNVEV (reference sequence). Trimming took 6 bases from V and 7 from J; bases not matched to a gene: 6. The CDR3 is made up of 16 amino acids. The DNA for the CDR3 is TGTGCCAGCAGCCCCGGGACTAGCGGGGGGGCGAATGAGCAGTTCTTC. Translated, it gives CASSPGTSGGANEQFF.

This chain uses TRBV19 with TRBJ2-7; D might be TRBD2 (6 bases). CDR1 and CDR2 (germline): LNHDA, SQIVND (reference sequence). The CDR3 length is 14 residues. V lost 0 bases and J lost 4, with 10 bases in between. The CDR3 nucleotides are TGTGCCAGTAGTATAGATCCCCGGGGGTACGAGCAGTACTTC. Translated: CASSIDPRGYEQYF.

V and J are TRBV6-1 and TRBJ2-7; a possible D gene is TRBD1 (6 bases). The CDR3 is 14 residues long. Trimming cost V 0 bases and J 4 bases, with 10 bases left between them. Germline assignment: CDR1 MNHNS and CDR2 SASEGT. The CDR3 here is CASSEAPQGYEQYF. CDR3 DNA sequence: TGTGCCAGCAGTGAAGCCCCACAGGGATACGAGCAGTACTTC.

This chain connects TRBV9 to TRBJ2-7, with 10 nucleotides matching TRBD2. Per the germline V gene, CDR1 is SGDLS and CDR2 is YYNGEE. The CDR3 is 14 amino acids. The V and J ends lost 0 bases and 6 bases, in that order; junction bases with no gene match: 3. The chain's CDR3 is CASSVEGLASEQYF. Here the CDR3 DNA reads TGTGCCAGCAGCGTAGAGGGACTAGCGAGCGAGCAGTACTTC.

The genes are TRBV27 and TRBJ1-4; D gene unclear. The germline V gene has CDR1 MNHEY and CDR2 SMNVEV (reference sequence). The CDR3 consists of 13 residues. V lost 6 bases and J lost 8, with 13 bases in between. CDR3 sequence: CASRGSPAEKLFF. CDR3 coding DNA: TGTGCCAGCAGAGGGAGCCCCGCCGAAAAACTGTTTTTT.